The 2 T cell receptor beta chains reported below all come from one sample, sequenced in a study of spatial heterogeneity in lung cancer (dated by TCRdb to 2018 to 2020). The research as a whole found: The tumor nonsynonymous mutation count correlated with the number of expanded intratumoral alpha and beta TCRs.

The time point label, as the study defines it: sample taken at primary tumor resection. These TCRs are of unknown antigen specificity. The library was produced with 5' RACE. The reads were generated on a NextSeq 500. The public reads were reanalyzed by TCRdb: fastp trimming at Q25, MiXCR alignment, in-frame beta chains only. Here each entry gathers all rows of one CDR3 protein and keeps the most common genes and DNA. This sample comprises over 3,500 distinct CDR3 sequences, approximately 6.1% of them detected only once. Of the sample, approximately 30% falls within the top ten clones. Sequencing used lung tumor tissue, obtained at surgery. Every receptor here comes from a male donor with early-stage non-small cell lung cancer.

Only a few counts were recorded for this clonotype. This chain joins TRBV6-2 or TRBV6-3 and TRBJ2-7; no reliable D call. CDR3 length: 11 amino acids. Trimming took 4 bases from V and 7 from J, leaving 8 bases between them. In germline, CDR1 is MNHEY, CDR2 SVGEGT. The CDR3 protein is CASSLSGEQYF. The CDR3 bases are TGTGCCAGCAGTTTGTCCGGGGAGCAGTACTTC.

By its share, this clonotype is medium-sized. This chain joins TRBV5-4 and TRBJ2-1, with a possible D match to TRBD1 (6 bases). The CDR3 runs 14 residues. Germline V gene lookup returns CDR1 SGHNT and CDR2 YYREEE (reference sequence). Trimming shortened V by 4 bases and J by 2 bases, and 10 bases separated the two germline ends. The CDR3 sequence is CASSTGQTYNEQFF. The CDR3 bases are TGTGCCAGCAGCACTGGACAGACCTACAATGAGCAGTTCTTC.